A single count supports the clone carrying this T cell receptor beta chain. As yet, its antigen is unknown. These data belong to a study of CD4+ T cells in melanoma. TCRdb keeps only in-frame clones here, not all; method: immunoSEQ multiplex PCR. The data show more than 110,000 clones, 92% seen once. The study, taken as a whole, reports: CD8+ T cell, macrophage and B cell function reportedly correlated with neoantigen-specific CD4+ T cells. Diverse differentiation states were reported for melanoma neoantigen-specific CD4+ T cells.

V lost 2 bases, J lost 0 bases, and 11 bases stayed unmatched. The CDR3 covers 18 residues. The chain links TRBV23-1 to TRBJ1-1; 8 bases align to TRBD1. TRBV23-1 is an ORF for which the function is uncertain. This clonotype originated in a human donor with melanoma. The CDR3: CASSQEGRGPIMNTEAFF. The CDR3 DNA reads TGCGCCAGCAGTCAAGAGGGCAGGGGGCCCATTATGAACACTGAAGCTTTCTTT.